This T cell receptor (beta chain) is from a study of blood T cell repertoires in COVID-19. Turning to the study itself: COVID-19 samples, acute and convalescent, were from the United States, Italy and Spain. The cDNA or gDNA used as material had been derived from T cells, B-cell-depleted T cells, or PBMCs.

Methods used by the authors: Quantification of nucleated cells was approximated via reference gene primer amplification. Assay: immunoSEQ multiplex PCR; the TCRdb copy retains only in-frame clones and omits some. V, J and clone size reflect that table, while D and trimming were determined from the DNA. The sample includes some 60,000 clones, roughly 79% of them seen just once. The germline gives CDR1 LGHDT, CDR2 YNNKEL (reference sequence). The V gene lost 7 bases and the J gene lost 3 bases, with 21 bases spanning the gap. The CDR3 loop spans 16 amino acids. The sample holds one count of this clone. The material sequenced was peripheral blood. The sequence came from a human donor in a cohort sampled during active COVID-19. This chain links TRBV3-1 (or the pseudogene TRBV3-2) with TRBJ1-1, with D tentatively TRBD1 (5 bases). CDR3 sequence: CASKRRAGWVDTEAFF. The CDR3 region has the DNA TGTGCCAGCAAGAGACGGGCAGGGTGGGTGGACACTGAAGCTTTCTTT.